A single sample gave rise to the 5 T cell receptor beta chains below, sequenced in a study of blood T cell repertoires in COVID-19. The protocol was immunoSEQ multiplex PCR, while the TCRdb copy is restricted to in-frame clones and leaves out a portion. This sample has 500,000 to 600,000 clones, with about 89% found just once. Sequencing input: peripheral blood. Receptors were obtained from a woman in her fifties or sixties with COVID-19, enrolled during active disease.

The chain carries TRBV5-1 and TRBJ2-2; tentative D call: TRBD2 (6 bases). The CDR3 is 14 residues long. Trimming shortened V by 4 bases and J by 5 bases, and 12 bases separated the two germline ends. CDR1 is SGHRS, CDR2 YFSETQ, per germline. CDR3 sequence: CASSPTRGTGELFF. The CDR3 region has the DNA TGCGCCAGCAGCCCCACCCGGGGGACCGGGGAGCTGTTTTTT.

V and J are TRBV5-1 and TRBJ1-1; 7 nucleotides match TRBD1. V gave up 3 bases and J gave up 1 base; unmatched junction bases: 6. CDR3 length: 15 amino acids. Germline assignment: CDR1 SGHRS and CDR2 YFSETQ. The CDR3 spells CASSWGDRPNTEAFF. CDR3 in DNA: TGCGCCAGCAGCTGGGGGGACAGACCGAACACTGAAGCTTTCTTT.

The V gene is TRBV5-1, the J gene TRBJ2-5; perhaps TRBD1 as D (8 bases). Trimming removed 4 bases at V and 5 bases at J, with 18 bases between. Per germline, CDR1 SGHRS and CDR2 YFSETQ. The CDR3 is 15 amino acids. CDR3: CASSPLDREGETQYF. CDR3 nucleotides: TGCGCCAGCAGCCCCCTGGACAGGGAGGGGGAGACCCAGTACTTC.

The gene calls are TRBV6-5 and TRBJ2-3; D ambiguous. Trimming removed 7 bases from V and 2 bases from J, with 13 bases in between. From germline, CDR1 is MNHEY and CDR2 SVGAGI. This CDR3 has 14 amino acids. CDR3 bases: TGTGCCAGCACCCCTCGAGGCCTCACAGATACGCAGTATTTT. It specifies CASTPRGLTDTQYF.

V is TRBV24-1 and J is TRBJ1-2; D remains ambiguous. V was clipped by 1 base and J by 8 bases, with 7 bases between them. This CDR3 has 12 amino acids. Looked up from germline, CDR1 is KGHDR and CDR2 is SFDVKD. The CDR3 DNA sequence: TGTGCCACCAGTGATTTTGCGCGGGGCTACACCTTC. Amino acids: CATSDFARGYTF.